The source of this TCR beta chain is a study of T cells in Graves' hyperthyroidism and ophthalmopathy. The CDR3 is made up of 14 amino acids. V lost 3 bases to trimming and J lost 0 bases, with 12 bases between them. Germline V gene sequence: CDR1 DFQATT, CDR2 SNEGSKA (reference sequence). At first hyperthyroidism diagnosis, before any ophthalmopathy symptoms, the blood sample was collected. The TCR beta CDR3 regions underwent amplification using RNA transcripts as the source. A first-round RT-PCR of the TCR CDR3 used the HTBI primer set. TCRdb redid the calling of the multiplex PCR reads with MiXCR, one entry per CDR3 protein. The sample yields about 380,000 distinct CDR3 sequences, roughly 13% seen once. This clonotype was observed many times.

The rearrangement joins TRBV20-1 to TRBJ2-7; perhaps TRBD2 as D (5 bases). The receptor was isolated from a man aged 25-45 years with Graves' hyperthyroidism that later progressed to Graves' ophthalmopathy. Material: blood. The CDR3 DNA sequence: TGCAGTGCTAGCGGCAGCGGAAGCTCCTACGAGCAGTACTTC. Translation: CSASGSGSSYEQYF.